This T cell receptor beta chain was captured by sequencing in a study of blood T cell repertoires in COVID-19. The overall study: Donors in the United States, Italy and Spain gave samples during acute or convalescent COVID-19.

Some clones are missing from TCRdb's copy, which holds only in-frame ones; the method was immunoSEQ multiplex PCR. The sample lists 200,000 to 300,000 clones, roughly 88% occurring once. The material sequenced was peripheral blood. The TCR originated in a woman aged 30 to 39 with acute or convalescent COVID-19.

The CDR3 here is CAYLQRTGGGLAGKPTTDTQYF. As DNA, the CDR3 is TGTGCCTACCTACAGAGGACAGGGGGAGGACTAGCGGGGAAACCCACCACAGATACGCAGTATTTT. This chain uses TRBV9 with TRBJ2-3, with 12 bases matching TRBD2. Trimming at V came to 10 bases and at J to 2 bases, leaving 29 bases not matched to a gene. Germline values: CDR1 SGDLS, CDR2 YYNGEE. The CDR3 length is 22 residues.